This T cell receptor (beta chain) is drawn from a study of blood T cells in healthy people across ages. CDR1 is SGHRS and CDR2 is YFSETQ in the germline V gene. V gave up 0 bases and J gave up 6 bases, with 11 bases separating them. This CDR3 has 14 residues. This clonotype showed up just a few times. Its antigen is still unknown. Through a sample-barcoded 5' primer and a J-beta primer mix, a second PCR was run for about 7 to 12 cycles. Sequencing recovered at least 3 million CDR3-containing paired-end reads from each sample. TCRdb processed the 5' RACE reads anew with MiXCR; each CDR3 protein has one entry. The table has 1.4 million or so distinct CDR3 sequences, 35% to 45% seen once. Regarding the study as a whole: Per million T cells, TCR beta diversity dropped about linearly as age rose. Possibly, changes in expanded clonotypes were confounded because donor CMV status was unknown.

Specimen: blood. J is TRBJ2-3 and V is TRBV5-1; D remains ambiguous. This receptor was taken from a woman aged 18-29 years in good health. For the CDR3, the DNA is TGCGCCAGCAGCTTGGGCCCGAATCCCGATACGCAGTATTTT. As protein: CASSLGPNPDTQYF.